The present T cell receptor beta chain was sequenced within a study of blood T cell repertoires in COVID-19. The CDR3 length is 13 residues. Germline loops: CDR1 ENHRY, CDR2 SYGVKD. Trimming took 7 bases from V and 4 from J, leaving 11 bases between them. Profiled with immunoSEQ multiplex PCR; TCRdb holds only in-frame clones, not every one. The table lists some 45,000 clones, approximately 80% of them singletons. The chain links TRBV10-3 to TRBJ1-3; D perhaps matches TRBD1 (6 bases). This receptor was identified in a man in his sixties or seventies with acute or convalescent COVID-19. Sequenced input: peripheral blood. The CDR3 spells CAITGTYGNTIYF. The CDR3 DNA reads TGTGCCATCACGGGGACATACGGAAACACCATATATTTT.